This T cell receptor (beta chain) emerged from a study of blood T cell repertoires in COVID-19. In the case of this clone: The identical CDR3 is also encoded by other nucleotide sequences in the sample.

The data were produced by immunoSEQ multiplex PCR, yet TCRdb's version contains in-frame clones alone and is incomplete. This sample carries some 150,000 clones, more than 65% of them seen once, and the ten largest clones take roughly 4.2%. The sequence was collected from a man in his fifties or sixties with acute or convalescent COVID-19. The sequencing input was peripheral blood.

The CDR3 reads CASSQGSSYEQYF. In DNA form, the CDR3 reads TGTGCCAGCAGCCAAGGTAGCTCCTACGAGCAGTACTTC. This rearrangement joins TRBV3-1 (or the pseudogene TRBV3-2) to TRBJ2-7; D gene unclear. The CDR3 consists of 13 residues. The V end was cut by 1 base, the J end by 0 bases, with 4 bases between. Germline V gene lookup returns CDR1 LGHDT and CDR2 YNNKEL (reference sequence).